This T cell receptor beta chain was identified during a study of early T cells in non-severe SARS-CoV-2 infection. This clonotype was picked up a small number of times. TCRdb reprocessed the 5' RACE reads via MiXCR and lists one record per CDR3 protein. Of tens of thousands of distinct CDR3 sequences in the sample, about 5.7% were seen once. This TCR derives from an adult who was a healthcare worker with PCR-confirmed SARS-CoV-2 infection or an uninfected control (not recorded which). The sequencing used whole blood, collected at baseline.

The CDR3 protein is CASSQEWTGGNSPLHF. CDR3 coding DNA: TGCGCCAGCAGCCAAGAATGGACAGGGGGAAATTCACCCCTCCACTTT. The chain joins TRBV4-3 to TRBJ1-6; the match to TRBD1 covers 10 bases. Germline CDR1 and CDR2: LGHNA and YSLEER. There are 16 residues in the CDR3. Germline trimming cut 0 bases from V and 7 bases from J; bases unmatched to any gene: 3.